One sample yielded the 14 T cell receptor beta chains listed below, sequenced in a study of T-cell memory formation after mild COVID-19. TCRdb passed the 5' RACE reads through MiXCR, listing each CDR3 protein once. The sample includes about 240,000 distinct CDR3 sequences, 8% to 10% of them seen just once. The sample comprised PBMCs or a T cell subset sorted from them (not recorded which). Receptors originate from a man aged 18 to 30 who had mild COVID-19 (a few samples of this study predate the infection). Cell type and time point are not known.

The rearrangement joins TRBV30 to TRBJ1-1; D not certain. Germline-derived CDR1 and CDR2 are GTSNPN and SVGIG (reference sequence). CDR3 size: 12 residues. Trimming shortened V by 0 bases and J by 6 bases, and 8 bases separated the two germline ends. CDR3 nucleotides: TGTGCCTGGAGTGTTCCCGTCTCTGAAGCTTTCTTT. The encoded protein is CAWSVPVSEAFF.

This clonotype has a handful of counts. The rearrangement uses TRBV20-1 and TRBJ2-4; no definite D call. V shed 0 bases and J shed 6 bases, with 12 bases lying between them. This CDR3 is built from 14 residues. The germline CDR1 and CDR2 sequences are DFQATT and SNEGSKA (reference sequence). The CDR3 DNA reads TGCAGTGCTAGAGATGTGGACCGACCAAACATTCAGTACTTC. Translated, it gives CSARDVDRPNIQYF.

This clonotype was seen a handful of times. The chain uses TRBV29-1 and TRBJ2-3; no definite D call. Germline V gene sequence: CDR1 SQVTM, CDR2 ANQGSEA. The CDR3 is 15 amino acids. Trimming cost V 3 bases and J 0 bases, with 13 bases left between them. The DNA for the CDR3 is TGCAGCGTTGAGGACGGGCCGGCTAGCACAGATACGCAGTATTTT. It is translated as CSVEDGPASTDTQYF.

J is TRBJ2-7 and V is TRBV18; 7 nucleotides line up with TRBD1. The CDR3 is 16 residues long. The V and J ends lost 0 bases and 2 bases, in that order; junction bases with no gene match: 7. Germline V gives CDR1 KGHSH, CDR2 LQKENI. CDR3 in DNA: TGTGCCAGCTCACCACCGAGACAGGGTTCCCCCTACGAGCAGTACTTC. Protein sequence: CASSPPRQGSPYEQYF.

V usage is TRBV11-1 and J usage is TRBJ1-1; D unresolved. This CDR3 comprises 13 residues. V was shortened by 2 bases and J by 5 bases, with 9 bases between the two germline ends. CDR1 and CDR2 from the germline V gene are SGHAT and FQDESV (reference sequence). CDR3 DNA sequence: TGTGCCAGCAGCTTAATGGCGTGGACTGAAGCTTTCTTT. It translates to CASSLMAWTEAFF.

In this sample, this clonotype turned up many times. This rearrangement joins TRBV4-1 to TRBJ2-3; D not certain. CDR3 length: 16 amino acids. Trimming took off 0 bases at V and 0 bases at J, with 10 bases between the two ends. Germline-derived CDR1 and CDR2 are MGHRA and YSYEKL. CDR3 protein: CASSQETVPSTDTQYF. The CDR3 nucleotides read TGCGCCAGCAGCCAAGAAACGGTCCCTAGCACAGATACGCAGTATTTT.

The chain's CDR3 is CASSQGLRDTEAFF. CDR3 nucleotides: TGTGCCAGCAGCCAAGGTCTCAGGGACACTGAAGCTTTCTTT. The chain employs TRBV3-1 and TRBJ1-1, with D tentatively TRBD1 (5 bases). The CDR3 has 14 residues. CDR1 and CDR2 from the germline V gene are LGHDT and YNNKEL (reference sequence). V was clipped by 1 base and J by 3 bases, with 9 bases between them. Looking up the rest from reference TRBV3-1 and TRBJ1-1 gives the full variable domain: DTAVSQTPKYLVTQMGNDKSIKCEQNLGHDTMYWYKQDSKKFLKIMFSYNNKELIINETVPNRFSPKSPDKAHLNLHINSLELGDSAVYFCASSQGLRDTEAFFGQGTRLTVV.

This clonotype was observed a few times. The chain joins TRBV4-1 to TRBJ1-2; D perhaps matches TRBD1 (5 bases). Trimming took off 1 base at V and 2 bases at J, with 11 bases between the two ends. From germline, CDR1 is MGHRA and CDR2 YSYEKL. CDR3 size: 15 residues. Here the CDR3 reads CASSQGGGVNYGYTF. In DNA form, the CDR3 reads TGCGCCAGCAGCCAAGGCGGGGGAGTCAACTATGGCTACACCTTC.

This clonotype was counted many times. The chain has TRBV2 and TRBJ1-5; D is possibly TRBD1 (6 bases). There are 16 residues in the CDR3. The V and J ends lost 7 bases and 1 base respectively, with 17 bases between them. The germline CDR1 and CDR2 sequences are SNHLY and FYNNEI. As DNA, the CDR3 is TGTGCCAGCACCCCCTTAAGGGGGGAGAGCAATCAGCCCCAGCATTTT. Encoded protein: CASTPLRGESNQPQHF.

The rearrangement links TRBV7-3 to TRBJ1-1; D possibly corresponds to TRBD1 (5 bases). The germline V and J ends were trimmed by 5 bases and 7 bases, with 14 bases remaining between them. CDR1 SGHTA and CDR2 FQGTGA come from the germline V gene. CDR3 length: 13 amino acids. The chain's CDR3 is CASSPSPGLEAFF. CDR3 coding DNA: TGTGCCAGCAGCCCCTCCCCGGGACTTGAAGCTTTCTTT.

This clonotype was recorded a few times. The chain recombines TRBV5-5 with TRBJ1-2; D remains unclear. V dropped 3 bases and J dropped 8 bases, with 17 bases sitting between them. The CDR3 has 14 amino acids. CDR1 is SGHKS and CDR2 is YYEKEE in the germline V gene (reference sequence). The chain's CDR3 is CASSWADPLGGYTF. CDR3 bases: TGTGCCAGCAGCTGGGCCGACCCCTTGGGCGGCTACACCTTC.

This clonotype came up a few times. J is TRBJ1-1 and V is TRBV28, with a possible D match to TRBD1 (5 bases). The V gene's germline CDR1 is MDHEN and CDR2 SYDVKM. The length of the CDR3 is 13 residues. Trimming cost V 11 bases and J 2 bases, with 15 bases left between them. Here the CDR3 reads CAALPGLNTEAFF. The CDR3 nucleotides read TGTGCCGCCCTACCGGGACTTAACACTGAAGCTTTCTTT.

This clonotype showed up just a few times. The chain links TRBV6-1 to TRBJ1-2, with TRBD1 as a possible D gene (5 bases). Germline V gene data show CDR1 as MNHNS and CDR2 as SASEGT. The CDR3 is made up of 15 amino acids. The ends were cut back, 3 bases at V and 5 bases at J, with 16 bases in the middle. The CDR3 spells CASSDGGRGPYGYTF. The CDR3 nucleotides read TGTGCCAGCAGTGACGGGGGGAGGGGACCATATGGCTACACCTTC.

The V gene is TRBV11-2, the J gene TRBJ1-1; D uncertain. V was clipped by 0 bases and J by 10 bases, with 12 bases between them. The CDR3 has 13 residues. Germline CDR1 is SGHAT and CDR2 is FQNNGV. Here the CDR3 DNA reads TGTGCCAGCAGCTTAGACCTCCACCGAGGAGCTTTCTTT. The encoded protein is CASSLDLHRGAFF.